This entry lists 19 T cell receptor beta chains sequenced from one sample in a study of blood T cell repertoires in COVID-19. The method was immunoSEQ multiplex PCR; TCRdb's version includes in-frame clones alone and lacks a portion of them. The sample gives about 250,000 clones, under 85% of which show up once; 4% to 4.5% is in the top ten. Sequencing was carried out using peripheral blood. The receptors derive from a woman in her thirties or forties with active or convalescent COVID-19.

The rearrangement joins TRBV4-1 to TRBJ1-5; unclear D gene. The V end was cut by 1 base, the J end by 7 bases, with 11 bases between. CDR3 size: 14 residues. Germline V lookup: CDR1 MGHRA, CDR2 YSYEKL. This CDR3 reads CASSQAGREQPQHF. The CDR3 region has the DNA TGCGCCAGCAGCCAAGCTGGGAGAGAACAGCCCCAGCATTTT.

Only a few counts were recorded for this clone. The CDR3 DNA sequence: TGTGCCTGGAGTGTATTGACACACTCTGGAAACACCATATATTTT. Translated: CAWSVLTHSGNTIYF. This chain links TRBV30 with TRBJ1-3; D gene ambiguous. CDR1 is GTSNPN, CDR2 SVGIG, per germline (reference sequence). The CDR3 consists of 15 residues. With 0 bases removed from V and 0 bases from J, the gap between germline ends came to 9 bases. Combining the CDR3 with reference TRBV30 and TRBJ1-3 gives the whole variable domain SQTIHQWPATLVQPVGSPLSLECTVEGTSNPNLYWYRQAAGRGLQLLFYSVGIGQISSEVPQNLSASRPQDRQFILSSKKLLLSDSGFYLCAWSVLTHSGNTIYFGEGSWLTVV.

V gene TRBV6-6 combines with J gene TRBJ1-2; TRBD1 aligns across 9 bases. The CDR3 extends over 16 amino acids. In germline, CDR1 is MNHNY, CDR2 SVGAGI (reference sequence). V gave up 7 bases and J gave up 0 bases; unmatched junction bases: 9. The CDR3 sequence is CASTGGQGRTNYGYTF. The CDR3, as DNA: TGTGCCAGCACCGGAGGACAGGGGAGGACTAACTATGGCTACACCTTC.

Here the CDR3 DNA reads TGTGCCAGCAGTAGCGGACAGGGGGCTAGCACTGAAGCTTTCTTT. Translating gives CASSSGQGASTEAFF. The chain employs TRBV28 and TRBJ1-1, with TRBD1 matching 11 bases. The CDR3 is 15 residues long. From germline, CDR1 is MDHEN and CDR2 SYDVKM. Losses at the gene ends were 5 bases for V and 4 bases for J; bases not matched to a gene: 6.

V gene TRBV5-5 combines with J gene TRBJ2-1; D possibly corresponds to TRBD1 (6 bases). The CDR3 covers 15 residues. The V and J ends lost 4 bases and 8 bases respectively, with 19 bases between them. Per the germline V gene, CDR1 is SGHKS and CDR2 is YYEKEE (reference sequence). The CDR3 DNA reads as TGTGCCAGCAGCCCTGCCCCCGGACAGAGAGATGAGCAGTTCTTC. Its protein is CASSPAPGQRDEQFF.

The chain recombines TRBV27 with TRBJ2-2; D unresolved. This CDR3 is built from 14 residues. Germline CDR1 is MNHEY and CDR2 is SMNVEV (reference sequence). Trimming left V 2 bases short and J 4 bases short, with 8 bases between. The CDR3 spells CASSLPHATGELFF. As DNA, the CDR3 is TGTGCCAGCAGTTTACCACATGCCACCGGGGAGCTGTTTTTT.

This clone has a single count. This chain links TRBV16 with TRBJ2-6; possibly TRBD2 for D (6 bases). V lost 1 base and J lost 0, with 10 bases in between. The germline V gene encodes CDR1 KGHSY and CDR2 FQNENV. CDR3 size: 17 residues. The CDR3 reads CASSQFLGGSGANVLTF. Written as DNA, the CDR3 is TGTGCCAGCAGCCAATTCCTCGGGGGCTCTGGGGCCAACGTCCTGACTTTC.

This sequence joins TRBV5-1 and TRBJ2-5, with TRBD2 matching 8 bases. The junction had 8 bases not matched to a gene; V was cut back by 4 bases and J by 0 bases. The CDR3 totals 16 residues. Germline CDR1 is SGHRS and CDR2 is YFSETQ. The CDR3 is CASSATGGGHQETQYF. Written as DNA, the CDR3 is TGCGCCAGCAGCGCCACCGGCGGGGGGCACCAAGAGACCCAGTACTTC.

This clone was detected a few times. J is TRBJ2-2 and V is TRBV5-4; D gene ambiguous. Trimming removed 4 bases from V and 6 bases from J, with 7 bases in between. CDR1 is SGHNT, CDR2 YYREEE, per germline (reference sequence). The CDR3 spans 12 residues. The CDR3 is CASSAISGELFF. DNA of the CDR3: TGTGCCAGCAGCGCTATTTCCGGGGAGCTGTTTTTT.

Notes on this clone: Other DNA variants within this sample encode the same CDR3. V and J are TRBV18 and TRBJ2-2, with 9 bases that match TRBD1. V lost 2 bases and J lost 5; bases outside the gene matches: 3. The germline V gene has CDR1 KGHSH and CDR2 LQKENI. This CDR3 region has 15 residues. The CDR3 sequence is CASSPGTGRTGELFF. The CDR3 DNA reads TGTGCCAGCTCACCAGGGACAGGGAGGACCGGGGAGCTGTTTTTT.

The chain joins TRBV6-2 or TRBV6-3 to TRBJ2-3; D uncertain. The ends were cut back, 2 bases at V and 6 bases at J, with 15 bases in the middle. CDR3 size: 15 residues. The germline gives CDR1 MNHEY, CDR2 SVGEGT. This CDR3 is CASSYRLGTGDTQYF. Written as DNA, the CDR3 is TGTGCCAGCAGTTACCGGTTAGGCACCGGGGATACGCAGTATTTT.

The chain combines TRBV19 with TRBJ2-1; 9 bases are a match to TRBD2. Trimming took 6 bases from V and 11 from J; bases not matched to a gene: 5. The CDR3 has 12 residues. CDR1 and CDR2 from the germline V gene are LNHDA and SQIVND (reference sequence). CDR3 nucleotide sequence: TGTGCCAGTAGAATTAGCGGGGGTAAGCAGTTCTTC. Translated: CASRISGGKQFF.

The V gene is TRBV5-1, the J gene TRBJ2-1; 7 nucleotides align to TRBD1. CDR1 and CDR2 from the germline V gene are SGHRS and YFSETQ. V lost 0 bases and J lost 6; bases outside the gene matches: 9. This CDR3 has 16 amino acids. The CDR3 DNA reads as TGCGCCAGCAGCTTGGATAACGCCAGGGGGTCCAATGAGCAGTTCTTC. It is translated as CASSLDNARGSNEQFF.

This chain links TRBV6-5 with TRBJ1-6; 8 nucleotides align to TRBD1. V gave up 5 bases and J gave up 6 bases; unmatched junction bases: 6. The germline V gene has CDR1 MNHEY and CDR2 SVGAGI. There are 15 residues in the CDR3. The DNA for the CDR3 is TGTGCCAGCAGTACAGGGACAGGTTTTAATTCACCCCTCCACTTT. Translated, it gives CASSTGTGFNSPLHF.

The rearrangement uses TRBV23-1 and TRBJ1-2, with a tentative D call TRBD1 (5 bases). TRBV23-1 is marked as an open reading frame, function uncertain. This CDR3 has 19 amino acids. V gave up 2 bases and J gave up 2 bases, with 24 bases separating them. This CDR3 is CASSQPQTPSRAFNYGYTF. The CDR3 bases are TGCGCCAGCAGTCAACCCCAAACACCCAGCAGGGCGTTCAACTATGGCTACACCTTC.

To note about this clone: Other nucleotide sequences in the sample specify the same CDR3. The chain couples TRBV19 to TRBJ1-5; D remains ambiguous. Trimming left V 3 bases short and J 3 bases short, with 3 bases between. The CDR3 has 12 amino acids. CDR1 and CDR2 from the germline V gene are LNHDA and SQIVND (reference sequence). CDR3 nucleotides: TGTGCCAGTAGTATTCTCAATCAGCCCCAGCATTTT. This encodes CASSILNQPQHF. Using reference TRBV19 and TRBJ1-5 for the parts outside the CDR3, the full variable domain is DGGITQSPKYLFRKEGQNVTLSCEQNLNHDAMYWYRQDPGQGLRLIYYSQIVNDFQKGDIAEGYSVSREKKESFPLTVTSAQKNPTAFYLCASSILNQPQHFGDGTRLSIL.

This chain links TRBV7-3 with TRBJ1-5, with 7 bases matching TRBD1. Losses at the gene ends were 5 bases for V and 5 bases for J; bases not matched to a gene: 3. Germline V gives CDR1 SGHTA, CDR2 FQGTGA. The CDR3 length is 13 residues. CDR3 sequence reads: CASSVGTDQPQHF. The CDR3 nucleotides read TGTGCCAGCAGCGTAGGGACAGATCAGCCCCAGCATTTT. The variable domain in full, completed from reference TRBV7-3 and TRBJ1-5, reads GAGVSQTPSNKVTEKGKYVELRCDPISGHTALYWYRQSLGQGPEFLIYFQGTGAADDSGLPNDRFFAVRPEGSVSTLKIQRTERGDSAVYLCASSVGTDQPQHFGDGTRLSIL.

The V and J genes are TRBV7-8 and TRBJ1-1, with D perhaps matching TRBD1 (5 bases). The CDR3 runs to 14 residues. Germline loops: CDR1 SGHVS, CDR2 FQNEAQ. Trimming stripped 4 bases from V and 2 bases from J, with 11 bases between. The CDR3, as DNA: TGTGCCAGCAGCTGGGGGGGACGTAACACTGAAGCTTTCTTT. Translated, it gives CASSWGGRNTEAFF.

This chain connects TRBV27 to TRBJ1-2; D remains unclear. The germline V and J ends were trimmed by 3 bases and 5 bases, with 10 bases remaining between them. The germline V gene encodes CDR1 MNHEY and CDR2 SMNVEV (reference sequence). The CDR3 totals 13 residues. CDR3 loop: CASSFGQDYGYTF. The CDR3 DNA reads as TGTGCCAGCAGTTTCGGCCAGGATTATGGCTACACCTTC.